Listed here are 2 T cell receptor beta chains from one sample, sequenced in a study of T and B cells in COVID-19 patients. Each TRB amplification used roughly 220-550 ng of genomic DNA from blood. BIOMED2 TRB-A/B primer pools were used in multiplex TRB PCR. One entry per CDR3 protein, called by TCRdb with MiXCR from the multiplex PCR reads. In the table there are about 8,900 distinct CDR3 sequences, approximately 40% of which are singletons. Material for sequencing was blood. These receptors came from a human donor with active COVID-19.

In DNA, the CDR3 is TGTGCCACCAGCAGAGGATGGCGGGCCACTTATATCACAGATACGCAGTATTTT. This sequence encodes CATSRGWRATYITDTQYF. The chain links TRBV15 to TRBJ2-3, with D possibly TRBD2 on 5 matching bases. The germline CDR1 and CDR2 sequences are LNHNV and YYDKDF (reference sequence). Trimming shortened V by 1 base and J by 2 bases, and 19 bases separated the two germline ends. The CDR3 runs 18 residues.

The chain recombines TRBV7-9 with TRBJ2-7; D is perhaps TRBD1 (7 bases). The CDR3 loop spans 16 amino acids. Germline V gene data show CDR1 as SEHNR and CDR2 as FQNEAQ (reference sequence). V lost 0 bases and J 2 bases, leaving 14 bases between the germline ends. The CDR3 DNA reads TGTGCCAGCAGCTTAGCCCGGGAGACAGGGACCTACGAGCAGTACTTC. Amino acid sequence: CASSLARETGTYEQYF.